This record concerns one TCR beta chain sequence. Exposed study participants had met a COVID-19 case within 2 weeks before entry. Generated by immunoSEQ multiplex PCR, the TCRdb table keeps only in-frame clones and is missing some. The sample yields 210,000 or so clones, roughly 88% seen once. The sample is drawn from a study of blood T cell repertoires in COVID-19. The V and J ends lost 5 bases and 3 bases respectively, with 27 bases between them. The germline gives CDR1 MNHEY, CDR2 SMNVEV (reference sequence). CDR3 length equals 19 residues. V and J are TRBV27 and TRBJ2-3; tentative D call: TRBD2 (6 bases). The sequenced sample was PBMCs or T cells enriched from blood (not recorded which). The TCR sequence derives from a woman aged 25 to 39 who had been exposed to COVID-19. The CDR3 reads CASSKNRDSLRRATDTQYF. CDR3 coding DNA: TGTGCCAGCAGTAAAAACCGGGACTCCTTACGGCGGGCAACAGATACGCAGTATTTT.